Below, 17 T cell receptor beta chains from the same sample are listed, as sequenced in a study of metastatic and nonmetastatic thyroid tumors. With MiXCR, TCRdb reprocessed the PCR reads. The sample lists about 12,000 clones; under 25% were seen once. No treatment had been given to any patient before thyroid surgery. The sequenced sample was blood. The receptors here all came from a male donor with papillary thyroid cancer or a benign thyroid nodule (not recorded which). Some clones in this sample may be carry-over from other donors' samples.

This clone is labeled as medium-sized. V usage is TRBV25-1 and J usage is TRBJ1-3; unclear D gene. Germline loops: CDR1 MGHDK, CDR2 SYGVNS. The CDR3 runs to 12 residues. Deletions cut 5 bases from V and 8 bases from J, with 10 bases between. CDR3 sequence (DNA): TGTGCCAGCAGTCCCGGGGTCGACACCATATATTTT. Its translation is CASSPGVDTIYF.

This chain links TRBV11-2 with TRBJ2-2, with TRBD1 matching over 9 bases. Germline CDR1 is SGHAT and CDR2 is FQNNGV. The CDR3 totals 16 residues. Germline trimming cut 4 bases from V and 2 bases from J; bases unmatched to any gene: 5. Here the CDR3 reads CASSSGQGRNTGELFF. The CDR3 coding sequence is TGTGCCAGCAGCTCTGGACAGGGGCGAAACACCGGGGAGCTGTTTTTT.

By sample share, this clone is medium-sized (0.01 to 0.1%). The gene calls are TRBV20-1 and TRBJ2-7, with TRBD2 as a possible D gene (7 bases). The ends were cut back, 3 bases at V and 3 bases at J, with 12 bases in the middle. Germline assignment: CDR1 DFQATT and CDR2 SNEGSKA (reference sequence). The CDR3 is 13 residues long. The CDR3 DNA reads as TGCAGTGCTAGTGGGAGGGGGGGCTACGAGCAGTACTTC. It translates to CSASGRGGYEQYF.

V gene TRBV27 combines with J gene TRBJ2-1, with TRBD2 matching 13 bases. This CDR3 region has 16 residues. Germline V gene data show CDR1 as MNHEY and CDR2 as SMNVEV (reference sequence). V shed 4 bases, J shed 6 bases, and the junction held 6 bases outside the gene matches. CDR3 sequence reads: CASSSGLAGAFNEQFF. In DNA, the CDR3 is TGTGCCAGCAGTTCCGGACTAGCGGGAGCCTTCAATGAGCAGTTCTTC.

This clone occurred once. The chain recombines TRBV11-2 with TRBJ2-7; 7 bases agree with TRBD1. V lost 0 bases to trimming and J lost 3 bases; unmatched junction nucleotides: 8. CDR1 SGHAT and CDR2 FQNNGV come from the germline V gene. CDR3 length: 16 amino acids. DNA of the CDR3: TGTGCCAGCAGCTTAGATCTGGGGACAGAGTTCTACGAGCAGTACTTC. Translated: CASSLDLGTEFYEQYF.

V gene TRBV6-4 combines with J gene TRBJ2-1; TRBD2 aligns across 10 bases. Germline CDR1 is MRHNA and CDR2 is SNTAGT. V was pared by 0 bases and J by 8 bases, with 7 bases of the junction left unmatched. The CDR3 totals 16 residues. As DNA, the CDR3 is TGTGCCAGCAGTGACTCGACAGCGGGAGGGGTTGATGAGCAGTTCTTC. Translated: CASSDSTAGGVDEQFF.

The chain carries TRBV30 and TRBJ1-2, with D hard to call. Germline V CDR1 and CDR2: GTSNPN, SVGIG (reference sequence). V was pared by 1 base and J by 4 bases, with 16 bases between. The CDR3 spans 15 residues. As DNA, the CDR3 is TGTGCCTGGAGTGCCCCGGGAGGGAGCGTCTATGGCTACACCTTC. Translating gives CAWSAPGGSVYGYTF.

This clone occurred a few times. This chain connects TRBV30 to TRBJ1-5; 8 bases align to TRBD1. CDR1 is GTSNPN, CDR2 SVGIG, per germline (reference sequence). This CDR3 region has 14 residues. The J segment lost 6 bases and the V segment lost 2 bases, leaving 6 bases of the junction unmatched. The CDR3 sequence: CAWSIGQGIQPQHF. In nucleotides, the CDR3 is TGTGCCTGGAGTATCGGACAGGGTATTCAGCCCCAGCATTTT.

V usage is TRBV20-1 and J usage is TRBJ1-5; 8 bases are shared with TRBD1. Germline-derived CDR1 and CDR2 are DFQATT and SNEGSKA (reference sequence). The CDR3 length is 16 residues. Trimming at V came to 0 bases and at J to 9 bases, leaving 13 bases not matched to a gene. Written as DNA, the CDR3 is TGCAGTGCTAGAGATCTCGTCAAACAGGGGGGGCGGCCCCAGCATTTT. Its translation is CSARDLVKQGGRPQHF.

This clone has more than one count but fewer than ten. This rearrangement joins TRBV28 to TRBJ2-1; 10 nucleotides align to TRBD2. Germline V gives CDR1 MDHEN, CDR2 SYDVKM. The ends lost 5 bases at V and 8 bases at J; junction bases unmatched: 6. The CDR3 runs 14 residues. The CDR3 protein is CASSASGGGHEQFF. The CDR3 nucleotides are TGTGCCAGCAGTGCTAGCGGGGGCGGCCATGAGCAGTTCTTC.

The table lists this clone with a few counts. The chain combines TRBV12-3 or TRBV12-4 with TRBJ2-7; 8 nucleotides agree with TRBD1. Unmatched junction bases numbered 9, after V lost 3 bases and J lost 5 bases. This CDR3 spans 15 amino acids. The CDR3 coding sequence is TGTGCCAGCAGTTTCCCTCGGGACAGGTGCGACGAGCAGTACTTC. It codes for CASSFPRDRCDEQYF.

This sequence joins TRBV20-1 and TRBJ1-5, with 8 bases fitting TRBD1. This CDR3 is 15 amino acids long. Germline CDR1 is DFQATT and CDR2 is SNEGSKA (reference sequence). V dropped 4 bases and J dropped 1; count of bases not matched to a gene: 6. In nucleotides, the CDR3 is TGCAGTGCTACCCGTCCAGGGGGCAGCAATCAGCCCCAGCATTTT. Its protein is CSATRPGGSNQPQHF.

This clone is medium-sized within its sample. The CDR3 region is CASTNGGYYGYTF. DNA of the CDR3: TGTGCCAGCACTAACGGGGGATACTATGGCTACACCTTC. This sequence joins TRBV6-2 or TRBV6-3 and TRBJ1-2; a possible D gene is TRBD1 (5 bases). The CDR3 is 13 residues long. V was cut by 7 bases and J by 3 bases, with 12 bases left in between. The germline gives CDR1 MNHEY, CDR2 SVGEGT.

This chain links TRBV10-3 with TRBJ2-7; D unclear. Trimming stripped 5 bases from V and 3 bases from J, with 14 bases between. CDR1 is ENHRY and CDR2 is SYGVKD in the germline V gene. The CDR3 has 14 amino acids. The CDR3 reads CAISFGGSVYEQYF. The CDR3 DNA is TGTGCCATCAGTTTTGGCGGCTCGGTCTACGAGCAGTACTTC.

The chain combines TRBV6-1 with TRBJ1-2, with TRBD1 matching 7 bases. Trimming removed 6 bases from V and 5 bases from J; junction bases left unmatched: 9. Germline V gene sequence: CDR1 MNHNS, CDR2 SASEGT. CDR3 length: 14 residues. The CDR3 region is CASSGGRGEYGYTF. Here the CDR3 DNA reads TGTGCCAGCAGCGGGGGCAGGGGGGAGTATGGCTACACCTTC.

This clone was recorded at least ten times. DNA of the CDR3: TGTGCCAGCAGCCCACTATCCCCCTACGAGCAGTACTTC. Its translation is CASSPLSPYEQYF. This sequence joins TRBV6-1 and TRBJ2-7; D is uncertain. CDR3 size: 13 residues. The V and J ends lost 6 bases and 2 bases respectively, with 11 bases between them. Germline V lookup: CDR1 MNHNS, CDR2 SASEGT.

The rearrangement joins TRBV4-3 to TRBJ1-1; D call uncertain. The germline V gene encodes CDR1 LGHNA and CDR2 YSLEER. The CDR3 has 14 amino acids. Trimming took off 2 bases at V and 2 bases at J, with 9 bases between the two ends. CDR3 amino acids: CASSQPGINTEAFF. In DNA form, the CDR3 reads TGCGCCAGCAGCCAACCGGGAATTAACACTGAAGCTTTCTTT.